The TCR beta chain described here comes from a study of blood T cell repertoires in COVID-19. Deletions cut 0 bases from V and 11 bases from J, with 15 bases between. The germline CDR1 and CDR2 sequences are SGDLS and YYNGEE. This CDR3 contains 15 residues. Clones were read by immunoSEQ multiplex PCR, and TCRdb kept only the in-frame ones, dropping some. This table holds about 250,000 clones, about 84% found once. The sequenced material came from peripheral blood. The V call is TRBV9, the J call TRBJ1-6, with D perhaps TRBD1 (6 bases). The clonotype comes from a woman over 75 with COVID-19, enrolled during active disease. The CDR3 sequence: CASSVAWAGETPLHF. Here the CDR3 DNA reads TGTGCCAGCAGCGTAGCCTGGGCAGGGGAGACACCCCTCCACTTT.